These 22 T cell receptor beta chains were all obtained from the same sample, sequenced in a study of blood T cell repertoires in COVID-19. The data were produced by immunoSEQ multiplex PCR, yet TCRdb's version contains in-frame clones alone and is incomplete. The sample lists 55,000 to 80,000 clones, around 83% occurring once. Sequenced material: peripheral blood. Receptors originate from a human donor in a cohort sampled during active COVID-19.

The V gene is TRBV11-2, the J gene TRBJ2-1, with 13 bases fitting TRBD2. V trimming: 5 bases; J trimming: 0 bases; junction bases outside the gene matches: 10. Germline CDR1 is SGHAT and CDR2 is FQNNGV. The CDR3 contains 19 residues. CDR3 sequence (DNA): TGTGCCAGCAGCCGGACTAGCGGGGGCCTCGGGAGCTCCTACAATGAGCAGTTCTTC. It codes for CASSRTSGGLGSSYNEQFF.

The V call is TRBV20-1, the J call TRBJ2-7, with 13 bases matching TRBD2. The germline V gene encodes CDR1 DFQATT and CDR2 SNEGSKA (reference sequence). Trimming removed 3 bases from V and 4 bases from J; junction bases left unmatched: 6. The CDR3 is made up of 15 amino acids. CDR3: CSASAGLAGEYEQYF. The CDR3 DNA follows: TGCAGTGCTAGTGCTGGACTAGCGGGAGAGTACGAGCAGTACTTC.

This chain connects TRBV5-1 to TRBJ2-3; weak D call: TRBD1 (5 bases). Trimming left V 0 bases short and J 3 bases short, with 8 bases between. Germline CDR1 reads SGHRS; CDR2 reads YFSETQ. The CDR3 totals 14 residues. CDR3 residues: CASSLAQGTDTQYF. CDR3 DNA sequence: TGCGCCAGCAGCTTGGCCCAGGGTACAGATACGCAGTATTTT. Full variable domain (outside the CDR3, taken from reference TRBV5-1 and TRBJ2-3): KAGVTQTPRYLIKTRGQQVTLSCSPISGHRSVSWYQQTPGQGLQFLFEYFSETQRNKGNFPGRFSGRQFSNSRSEMNVSTLELGDSALYLCASSLAQGTDTQYFGPGTRLTVL.

The chain joins TRBV5-1 to TRBJ1-2; 10 bases line up with TRBD1. V gave up 4 bases and J gave up 4 bases; unmatched junction bases: 16. Germline V gene data show CDR1 as SGHRS and CDR2 as YFSETQ. This CDR3 region has 18 residues. Written as DNA, the CDR3 is TGCGCCAGCAGCATGCGACGACCGGGACAGGGGACACTCTATGGCTACACCTTC. This translates into CASSMRRPGQGTLYGYTF.

V is TRBV10-3 and J is TRBJ2-5; TRBD1 matches 9 bases. Germline V gives CDR1 ENHRY, CDR2 SYGVKD. The CDR3 is 13 residues long. Unmatched junction bases numbered 3, after V lost 4 bases and J lost 6 bases. CDR3 bases: TGTGCCATCAGTGGACAGGGGGTAAAGACCCAGTACTTC. Translation gives CAISGQGVKTQYF.

The chain employs TRBV6-2 or TRBV6-3 and TRBJ1-2; D is uncertain. Germline CDR1 reads MNHEY; CDR2 reads SVGEGT. V was pared by 3 bases and J by 5 bases, with 7 bases between. The length of the CDR3 is 12 residues. CDR3 sequence reads: CASSYLYYGYTF. The CDR3 nucleotides read TGTGCCAGCAGTTATCTGTATTATGGCTACACCTTC.

This clone was observed a handful of times. V gene TRBV7-9 combines with J gene TRBJ2-7; D might be TRBD1 (6 bases). This CDR3 is 12 amino acids long. The germline V and J ends were trimmed by 4 bases and 5 bases, with 9 bases remaining between them. The germline V gene has CDR1 SEHNR and CDR2 FQNEAQ (reference sequence). In DNA, the CDR3 is TGTGCCAGCAGCTCCACAGGGCACGAGCAGTACTTC. Translation: CASSSTGHEQYF.

The gene calls are TRBV19 and TRBJ2-2, with 7 bases lining up with TRBD2. CDR3 length: 17 residues. The J segment lost 5 bases and the V segment lost 4 bases, leaving 13 bases of the junction unmatched. Per germline, CDR1 LNHDA and CDR2 SQIVND (reference sequence). CDR3 sequence: CASSTRGAGWVTGELFF. CDR3 sequence (DNA): TGTGCCAGTAGTACCAGAGGAGCGGGATGGGTAACCGGGGAGCTGTTTTTT.

This sequence joins TRBV12-3 or TRBV12-4 and TRBJ2-3; D not resolved. V dropped 3 bases and J dropped 6 bases, with 4 bases sitting between them. The CDR3 is 11 residues long. CDR3 residues: CASSLADTQYF. Written as DNA, the CDR3 is TGTGCCAGCAGTTTGGCCGATACGCAGTATTTT.

The chain links TRBV6-6 to TRBJ1-2; D is uncertain. From germline, CDR1 is MNHNY and CDR2 SVGAGI (reference sequence). CDR3 length equals 15 residues. V was trimmed by 7 bases and J by 3 bases, leaving 18 bases between them. The CDR3 is CASTMNPTNYYGYTF. The CDR3 nucleotides are TGTGCCAGCACCATGAACCCAACCAACTACTATGGCTACACCTTC.

The genes are TRBV30 and TRBJ2-7; D gene ambiguous. Germline V gene lookup returns CDR1 GTSNPN and CDR2 SVGIG (reference sequence). This CDR3 is 14 amino acids long. V was shortened by 3 bases and J by 4 bases, with 16 bases between the two germline ends. CDR3 protein: CAWRSSRGWYEQYF. The CDR3 nucleotides read TGTGCCTGGAGATCGTCCAGAGGATGGTACGAGCAGTACTTC.

This clone appeared a few times. The CDR3 loop is CASSAPRGEQYF. The CDR3 DNA reads TGTGCCAGCAGTGCCCCGCGGGGCGAGCAGTACTTC. J is TRBJ2-7 and V is TRBV2, with D perhaps TRBD2 (6 bases). Trimming shortened V by 4 bases and J by 6 bases, and 10 bases separated the two germline ends. This CDR3 comprises 12 residues. Germline assignment: CDR1 SNHLY and CDR2 FYNNEI.

The J gene is TRBJ1-6, the V gene TRBV5-8; TRBD1 aligns across 8 bases. The CDR3 is 17 amino acids. Looked up from germline, CDR1 is SGHTS and CDR2 is YDEGEE. The junction had 10 bases not matched to a gene; V was cut back by 3 bases and J by 5 bases. Written as DNA, the CDR3 is TGTGCCAGCAGCTCCTTGACAGGGGAAGACAATAATTCACCCCTCCACTTT. Encoded protein: CASSSLTGEDNNSPLHF.

V usage is TRBV30 and J usage is TRBJ2-1; 8 bases align to TRBD2. V was clipped by 4 bases and J by 6 bases; unmatched bases: 5. The V gene's germline CDR1 is GTSNPN and CDR2 SVGIG (reference sequence). The CDR3 has 13 residues. In DNA, the CDR3 is TGTGCCTGGACTAGCGGGTGGTCCAATGAGCAGTTCTTC. Its protein product is CAWTSGWSNEQFF.

In this sample, this clone turned up once. The chain couples TRBV5-1 to TRBJ2-5; 9 bases map to TRBD1. Germline-derived CDR1 and CDR2 are SGHRS and YFSETQ. The CDR3 is 15 residues long. The junction had 7 bases not matched to a gene; V was cut back by 2 bases and J by 5 bases. CDR3: CASSFGGQGGETQYF. The CDR3 DNA is TGCGCCAGCAGCTTTGGGGGACAGGGCGGGGAGACCCAGTACTTC.

The chain joins TRBV5-1 to TRBJ1-4, with D possibly being TRBD1 (6 bases). Trimming pared 0 bases from V and 6 bases from J, leaving 12 bases between. CDR1 is SGHRS, CDR2 YFSETQ, per germline. The CDR3 sequence is 15 residues long. This CDR3 reads CASSLEGGRYEKLFF. The CDR3 DNA follows: TGCGCCAGCAGCTTGGAGGGGGGGCGGTATGAAAAACTGTTTTTT.

This clone was counted once. This chain connects TRBV7-9 to TRBJ2-1, with D possibly TRBD2 on 6 matching bases. V lost 5 bases and J 7 bases, leaving 18 bases between the germline ends. Germline V gene lookup returns CDR1 SEHNR and CDR2 FQNEAQ (reference sequence). The CDR3 has 15 residues. In DNA form, the CDR3 reads TGTGCCAGCAGCCCGATTCTCCGGGAGTCTAATGAGCAGTTCTTC. Protein product: CASSPILRESNEQFF.

The chain combines TRBV5-6 with TRBJ2-1, with 9 bases matching TRBD2. This CDR3 is 16 amino acids long. The J segment lost 7 bases and the V segment lost 3 bases, leaving 11 bases of the junction unmatched. Germline V gene data show CDR1 as SGHDT and CDR2 as YYEEEE. In nucleotides, the CDR3 is TGTGCCAGCAGCTCGTTCGGACTAGCGAGTAAGAATGAGCAGTTCTTC. Translating it yields CASSSFGLASKNEQFF.

V gene TRBV27 combines with J gene TRBJ2-7; 10 bases fit TRBD2. This CDR3 contains 17 residues. V dropped 0 bases and J dropped 0; count of bases not matched to a gene: 5. CDR1 MNHEY and CDR2 SMNVEV come from the germline V gene (reference sequence). The CDR3 DNA reads as TGTGCCAGCAGTTTATCGGCTAGCGGGGGCCCCTCCTACGAGCAGTACTTC. Translated: CASSLSASGGPSYEQYF.

The chain couples TRBV2 to TRBJ2-3, with a weak D call TRBD1 (5 bases). V dropped 5 bases and J dropped 8 bases, with 17 bases sitting between them. Germline CDR1 and CDR2: SNHLY and FYNNEI. The CDR3 consists of 14 residues. The CDR3 loop is CASSSTVAMATQYF. CDR3 nucleotide sequence: TGTGCCAGCAGTTCGACAGTAGCCATGGCTACGCAGTATTTT.

The chain combines TRBV6-1 with TRBJ1-1, with D possibly matching TRBD1 (6 bases). This CDR3 is 15 amino acids long. The V end was cut by 1 base, the J end by 4 bases, with 13 bases between. Germline V gene data show CDR1 as MNHNS and CDR2 as SASEGT. In DNA, the CDR3 is TGTGCCAGCAGTGAAGAGGGGGGGGGCGGCACTGAAGCTTTCTTT. Its protein is CASSEEGGGGTEAFF.

The rearrangement uses TRBV15 and TRBJ1-5, with D possibly matching TRBD1 (6 bases). This CDR3 region has 18 residues. Germline values: CDR1 LNHNV, CDR2 YYDKDF (reference sequence). Trimming removed 0 bases from V and 5 bases from J, with 20 bases in between. The CDR3 loop is CATSRDARFRGSDQPQHF. CDR3 sequence (DNA): TGTGCCACCAGCAGAGACGCACGATTCAGGGGATCGGATCAGCCCCAGCATTTT.